Shown below are 10 T cell receptor beta chains from a single sample sequenced in a study of shared clonotypes between healthy human individuals. Selected positively for CCR7 and CD45RO-negative, naive CD8 cells excluded terminally differentiated effector memory CD45RA+ cells. This table comes from immunoSEQ multiplex PCR, and its TCRdb copy is limited to in-frame clones, with some not included. The table lists about 820,000 clones, roughly 92% of them singletons, with under 30% in the top ten. The sample was naive CD8+ T cells sorted from blood. The receptor source for this set is a young man in good health.

This clone has a handful of counts. The V gene is TRBV27, the J gene TRBJ2-7; D remains unclear. Germline CDR1 and CDR2: MNHEY and SMNVEV (reference sequence). Between the trimmed V and J ends, which lost 6 bases and 3 bases, there was a span of 12 bases. The CDR3 covers 13 residues. CDR3 loop: CASRPFGIYEQYF. The CDR3 DNA sequence: TGTGCCAGCAGACCATTTGGAATCTACGAGCAGTACTTC.

The chain uses TRBV7-2 and TRBJ2-2, with TRBD1 as a possible D gene (7 bases). This CDR3 is 14 amino acids long. Germline V gives CDR1 SGHTA, CDR2 FQGNSA. V dropped 5 bases and J dropped 1 base, with 8 bases sitting between them. The CDR3 nucleotides read TGTGCCAGCAGCCAGGGGGGGAACACCGGGGAGCTGTTTTTT. Translated: CASSQGGNTGELFF.

This sequence joins TRBV7-2 and TRBJ2-7; a possible D gene is TRBD2 (5 bases). The V gene lost 1 base and the J gene lost 3 bases, with 10 bases spanning the gap. The CDR3 spans 14 residues. CDR1 and CDR2 from the germline V gene are SGHTA and FQGNSA. CDR3 coding DNA: TGTGCCAGCAGCTTAGGCATAGGAGGCTACGAGCAGTACTTC. Translation gives CASSLGIGGYEQYF.

The V gene is TRBV14, the J gene TRBJ2-7, with 7 positions matching TRBD1. The germline gives CDR1 SGHDN, CDR2 FVKESK. CDR3 length: 16 amino acids. J gave up 0 bases and V 5 bases, and 10 bases lay outside the gene matches. Here the CDR3 DNA reads TGTGCCAGCAGCAAACAAATGGGACAGAGCTCCTACGAGCAGTACTTC. Amino acids: CASSKQMGQSSYEQYF.

This rearrangement joins TRBV7-2 to TRBJ2-2; D uncertain. V was shortened by 4 bases and J by 4 bases, with 7 bases between the two germline ends. CDR1 is SGHTA and CDR2 is FQGNSA in the germline V gene. The CDR3 loop spans 13 amino acids. The CDR3 DNA is TGTGCCAGCAGCTCCGTGATCACCGGGGAGCTGTTTTTT. This gives the protein CASSSVITGELFF.

V and J are TRBV7-9 and TRBJ2-4, with D perhaps TRBD2 (6 bases). The germline CDR1 and CDR2 sequences are SEHNR and FQNEAQ (reference sequence). With 0 bases removed from V and 8 bases from J, the gap between germline ends came to 8 bases. This CDR3 has 13 amino acids. CDR3 protein: CASSLAERDIQYF. CDR3 sequence (DNA): TGTGCCAGCAGCTTAGCGGAGCGGGACATTCAGTACTTC.

Of note for this clone: This sample includes further DNA sequences coding for the same CDR3. In DNA form, the CDR3 reads TGTGCCAGCAGCTTAGGATATTCTGGCTACACCTTC. Translated: CASSLGYSGYTF. V gene TRBV7-9 combines with J gene TRBJ1-2; the D is unclear. Per the germline V gene, CDR1 is SEHNR and CDR2 is FQNEAQ (reference sequence). The germline V and J ends were trimmed by 1 base and 7 bases, with 7 bases remaining between them. This CDR3 region has 12 residues.

The V and J genes are TRBV5-6 and TRBJ2-5; D ambiguous. The CDR3 totals 12 residues. Germline V lookup: CDR1 SGHDT, CDR2 YYEEEE. The V and J ends lost 4 bases and 2 bases respectively, with 6 bases between them. CDR3 loop: CASSLEQETQYF. CDR3 bases: TGTGCCAGCAGCCTAGAGCAAGAGACCCAGTACTTC.

The rearrangement links TRBV25-1 to TRBJ1-4; D is undetermined. Germline values: CDR1 MGHDK, CDR2 SYGVNS. The CDR3 totals 10 residues. Deletions cut 8 bases from V and 7 bases from J, with 5 bases between. CDR3 in amino acids: CASLGEKLFF. The CDR3 DNA is TGTGCCAGCTTAGGTGAAAAACTGTTTTTT.

The V and J genes are TRBV6-6 and TRBJ1-1; D is perhaps TRBD1 (5 bases). V was cut by 2 bases and J by 4 bases, with 8 bases left in between. Germline CDR1 MNHNY, CDR2 SVGAGI (reference sequence). The CDR3 runs 13 residues. This chain's CDR3 is CASSYLGATEAFF. The DNA for the CDR3 is TGTGCCAGCAGTTACCTAGGGGCCACTGAAGCTTTCTTT.